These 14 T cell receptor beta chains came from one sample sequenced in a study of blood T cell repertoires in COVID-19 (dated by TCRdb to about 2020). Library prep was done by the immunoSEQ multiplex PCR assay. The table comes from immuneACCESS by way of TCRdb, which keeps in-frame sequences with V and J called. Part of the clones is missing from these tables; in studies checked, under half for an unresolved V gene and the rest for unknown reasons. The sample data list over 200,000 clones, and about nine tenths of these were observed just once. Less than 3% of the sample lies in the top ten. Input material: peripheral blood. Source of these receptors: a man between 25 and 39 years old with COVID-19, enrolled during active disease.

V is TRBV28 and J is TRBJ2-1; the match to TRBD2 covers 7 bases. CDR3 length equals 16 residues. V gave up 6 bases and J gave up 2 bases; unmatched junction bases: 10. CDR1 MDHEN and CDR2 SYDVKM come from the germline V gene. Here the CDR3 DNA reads TGTGCCAGCAGACACCTCCTAGCGGCCACCTACAATGAGCAGTTCTTC. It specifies CASRHLLAATYNEQFF.

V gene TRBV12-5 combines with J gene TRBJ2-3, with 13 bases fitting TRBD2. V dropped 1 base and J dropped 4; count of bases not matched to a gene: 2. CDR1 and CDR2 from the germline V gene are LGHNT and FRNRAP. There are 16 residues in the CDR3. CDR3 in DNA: TGTGCTAGTGGTTTGGGACTAGCGGGGGGACCAGATACGCAGTATTTT. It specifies CASGLGLAGGPDTQYF.

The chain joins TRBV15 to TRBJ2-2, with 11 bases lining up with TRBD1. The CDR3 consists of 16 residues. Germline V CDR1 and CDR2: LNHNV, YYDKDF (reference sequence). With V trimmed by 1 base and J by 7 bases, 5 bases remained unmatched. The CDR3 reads CATSRGVGTGGGELFF. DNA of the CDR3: TGTGCCACCAGCAGAGGGGTCGGGACAGGGGGCGGGGAGCTGTTTTTT.

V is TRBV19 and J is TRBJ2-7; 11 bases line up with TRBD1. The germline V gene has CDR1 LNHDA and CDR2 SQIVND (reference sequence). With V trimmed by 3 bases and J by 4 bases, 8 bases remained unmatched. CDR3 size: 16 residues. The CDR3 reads CASSIPYGTGGYEQYF. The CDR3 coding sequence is TGTGCCAGTAGTATCCCTTACGGGACAGGGGGATACGAGCAGTACTTC.

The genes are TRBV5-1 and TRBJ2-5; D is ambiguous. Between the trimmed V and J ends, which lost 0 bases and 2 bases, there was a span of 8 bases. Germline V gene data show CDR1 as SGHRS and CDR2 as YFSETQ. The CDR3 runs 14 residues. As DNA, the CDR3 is TGCGCCAGCAGCTTGGGGCAGACTCAAGAGACCCAGTACTTC. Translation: CASSLGQTQETQYF. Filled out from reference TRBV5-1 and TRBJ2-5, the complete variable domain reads KAGVTQTPRYLIKTRGQQVTLSCSPISGHRSVSWYQQTPGQGLQFLFEYFSETQRNKGNFPGRFSGRQFSNSRSEMNVSTLELGDSALYLCASSLGQTQETQYFGPGTRLLVL.

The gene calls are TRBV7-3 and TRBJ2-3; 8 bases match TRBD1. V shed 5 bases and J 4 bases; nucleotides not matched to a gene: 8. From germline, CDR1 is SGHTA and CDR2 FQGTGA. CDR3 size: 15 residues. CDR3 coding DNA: TGTGCCAGCAGCCCCCGAGGACAGGGATCAGATACGCAGTATTTT. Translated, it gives CASSPRGQGSDTQYF.

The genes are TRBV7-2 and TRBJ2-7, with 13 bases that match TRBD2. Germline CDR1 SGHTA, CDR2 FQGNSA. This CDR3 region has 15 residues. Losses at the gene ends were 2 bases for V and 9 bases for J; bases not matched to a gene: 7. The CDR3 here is CASSLSGLAGAGQYF. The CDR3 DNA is TGTGCCAGCAGCTTAAGTGGACTAGCGGGAGCCGGGCAGTACTTC.

CDR3 residues: CASSLNQANYEQYF. CDR3 sequence (DNA): TGTGCCAGCAGCTTAAATCAGGCAAACTACGAGCAGTACTTC. This chain joins TRBV11-1 and TRBJ2-7; unclear D gene. CDR3 length: 14 amino acids. The V gene lost 2 bases and the J gene lost 3 bases, with 11 bases spanning the gap. Germline-derived CDR1 and CDR2 are SGHAT and FQDESV (reference sequence).

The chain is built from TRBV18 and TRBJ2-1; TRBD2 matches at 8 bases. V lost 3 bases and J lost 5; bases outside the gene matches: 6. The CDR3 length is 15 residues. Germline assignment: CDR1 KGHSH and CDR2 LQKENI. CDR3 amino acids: CASSPVSGSNNEQFF. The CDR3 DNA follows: TGTGCCAGCTCACCCGTGAGCGGGAGTAACAATGAGCAGTTCTTC.

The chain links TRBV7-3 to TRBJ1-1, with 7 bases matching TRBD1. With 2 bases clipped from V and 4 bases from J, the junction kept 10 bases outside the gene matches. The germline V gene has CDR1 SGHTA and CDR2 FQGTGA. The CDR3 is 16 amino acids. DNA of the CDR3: TGTGCCAGCAGCTTATGGGACAGCGCCCCGGTCACTGAAGCTTTCTTT. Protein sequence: CASSLWDSAPVTEAFF.

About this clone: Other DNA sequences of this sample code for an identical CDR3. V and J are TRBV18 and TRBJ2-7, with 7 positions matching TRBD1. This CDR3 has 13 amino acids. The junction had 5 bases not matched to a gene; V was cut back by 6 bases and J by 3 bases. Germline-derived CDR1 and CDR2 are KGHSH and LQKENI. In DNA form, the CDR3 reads TGTGCCAGCTCCCCCGGGACAGACTACGAGCAGTACTTC. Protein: CASSPGTDYEQYF.

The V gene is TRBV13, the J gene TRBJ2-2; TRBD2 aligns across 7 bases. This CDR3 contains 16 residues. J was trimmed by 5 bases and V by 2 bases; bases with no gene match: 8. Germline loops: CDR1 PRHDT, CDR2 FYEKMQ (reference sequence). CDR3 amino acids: CASSLRLAVGTGELFF. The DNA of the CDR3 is TGTGCCAGCAGCTTAAGGCTAGCGGTTGGAACCGGGGAGCTGTTTTTT.

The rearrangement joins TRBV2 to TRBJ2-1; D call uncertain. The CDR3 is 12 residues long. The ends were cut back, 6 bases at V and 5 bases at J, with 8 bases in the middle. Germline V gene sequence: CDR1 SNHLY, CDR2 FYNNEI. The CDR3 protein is CASSEADNEQFF. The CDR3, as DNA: TGTGCCAGCAGCGAGGCGGACAATGAGCAGTTCTTC.

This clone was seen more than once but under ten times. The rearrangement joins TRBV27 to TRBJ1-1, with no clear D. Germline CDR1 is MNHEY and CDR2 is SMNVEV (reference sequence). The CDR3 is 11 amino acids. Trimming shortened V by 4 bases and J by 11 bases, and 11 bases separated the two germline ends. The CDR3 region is CASSSTHQAFF. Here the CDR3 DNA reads TGTGCCAGCAGTTCCACACACCAGGCTTTCTTT.